This T cell receptor beta chain derives from a study of post-analysis software for immune sequencing data. Of note for this clonotype: Its antigen is unknown.

Study-level results: Normalized Chao1 diversity was significantly lower in multiple sclerosis patients than in controls. Strong co-clustering by F measure was evident for samples that had been prepared in the same batch. About five TRBV segments, including TRBV5-6, TRBV5-1 and TRBV20-1, were more frequent in patients than controls.

The library was made from cDNA and included unique molecular identifiers. A population of roughly 0.85 to 11 million T cells gave rise to 450,000 to 500,000 cDNA molecules. One entry per CDR3 protein, called by TCRdb with MiXCR from the PCR reads. The table lists about 820,000 distinct CDR3 sequences, under 70% of them singletons. CDR3 length: 14 amino acids. Per germline, CDR1 SGHKS and CDR2 YYEKEE (reference sequence). The germline V and J ends were trimmed by 0 bases and 4 bases, with 8 bases remaining between them. The receptor was isolated from a girl aged 5 to 17 with multiple sclerosis. This sequence joins TRBV5-5 and TRBJ1-5; no reliable D call. Specimen: blood. The CDR3 DNA sequence: TGTGCCAGCAGCTTGGCGAGGGCAAATCAGCCCCAGCATTTT. Its translation is CASSLARANQPQHF.